These 9 T cell receptor beta chains were all obtained from the same sample, sequenced in a study of technical replicates of blood from a handful of donors. Generated by immunoSEQ multiplex PCR, the TCRdb table keeps only in-frame clones and is missing some. The top ten clones hold over 0.2% of a sample with around 100,000 clones, 96% of them seen once. The sample was T cells isolated from PBMCs. All receptors come from a human donor in good health.

V is TRBV7-9 and J is TRBJ2-7; no reliable D call. V was shortened by 2 bases and J by 3 bases, with 5 bases between the two germline ends. Germline V lookup: CDR1 SEHNR, CDR2 FQNEAQ (reference sequence). CDR3 length equals 12 residues. CDR3 sequence: CASSLSRYEQYF. In DNA, the CDR3 is TGTGCCAGCAGCTTATCCCGCTACGAGCAGTACTTC.

The chain joins TRBV5-4 to TRBJ1-2; no clear D gene. Germline lookup yields CDR1 SGHNT and CDR2 YYREEE (reference sequence). The V end lost 4 bases, the J end lost 1 base, and 5 bases lay between the germline ends. The CDR3 has 12 residues. The CDR3, as DNA: TGTGCCAGCAGCGGAGTTAACTATGGCTACACCTTC. Amino acid sequence: CASSGVNYGYTF.

The chain is built from TRBV7-3 and TRBJ2-1; 10 bases are shared with TRBD2. V lost 8 bases to trimming and J lost 7 bases; unmatched junction nucleotides: 8. Germline values: CDR1 SGHTA, CDR2 FQGTGA. The CDR3 contains 14 residues. CDR3 amino acids: CASSSGGVQNEQFF. In DNA, the CDR3 is TGTGCCAGCTCCAGCGGGGGGGTTCAGAATGAGCAGTTCTTC.

The chain couples TRBV14 to TRBJ2-7, with 7 bases matching TRBD2. The CDR3 spans 15 residues. From germline, CDR1 is SGHDN and CDR2 FVKESK. Trimming at V came to 0 bases and at J to 1 base, leaving 3 bases not matched to a gene. Written as DNA, the CDR3 is TGTGCCAGCAGCCAAGATATCGGGGGGTCCTACGAGCAGTACTTC. Its protein is CASSQDIGGSYEQYF.

This clone was seen a handful of times. The chain has TRBV10-3 and TRBJ1-2, with D unclear. V lost 10 bases to trimming and J lost 3 bases, with 6 bases between them. CDR1 is ENHRY, CDR2 SYGVKD, per germline. The CDR3 loop spans 10 amino acids. The DNA for the CDR3 is TGTGCCACGAGGGACTATGGCTACACCTTC. Translated, it gives CATRDYGYTF.

The CDR3 reads CASSTEGTSRTDTQYF. The CDR3 DNA follows: TGTGCCAGCAGCACCGAGGGGACTAGTAGGACAGATACGCAGTATTTT. The chain has TRBV7-3 and TRBJ2-3, with 8 bases matching TRBD2. V lost 5 bases, J lost 3 bases, and 10 bases stayed unmatched. From germline, CDR1 is SGHTA and CDR2 FQGTGA. This CDR3 is built from 16 residues.

This clone was seen once. This rearrangement joins TRBV28 to TRBJ1-2; 8 nucleotides match TRBD1. Per the germline V gene, CDR1 is MDHEN and CDR2 is SYDVKM. The CDR3 length is 15 residues. Trimming cost V 5 bases and J 7 bases; bases outside gene matches: 12. CDR3 nucleotides: TGTGCCAGCAGTCTAGGGACAGGACCCTCATTTGGCTACACCTTC. Translated, it gives CASSLGTGPSFGYTF.

The chain couples TRBV7-8 to TRBJ1-4, with D unresolved. The CDR3 contains 15 residues. Germline CDR1 is SGHVS and CDR2 is FQNEAQ. V shed 1 base and J shed 7 bases, with 13 bases lying between them. The CDR3 DNA sequence: TGTGCCAGCAGCTTAGTTGGCCAGGAAGGTGAAAAACTGTTTTTT. Its protein is CASSLVGQEGEKLFF. Full variable domain (missing parts from reference TRBV7-8 and TRBJ1-4): GAGVSQSPRYKVAKRGQDVALRCDPISGHVSLFWYQQALGQGPEFLTYFQNEAQLDKSGLPSDRFFAERPEGSVSTLKIQRTQQEDSAVYLCASSLVGQEGEKLFFGSGTQLSVL.

V usage is TRBV9 and J usage is TRBJ1-1; D call uncertain. Germline CDR1 reads SGDLS; CDR2 reads YYNGEE. The CDR3 has 14 residues. V gave up 0 bases and J gave up 9 bases, with 15 bases separating them. CDR3 in amino acids: CASSVGGGSPQAFF. The CDR3 bases are TGTGCCAGCAGCGTAGGAGGAGGGTCTCCTCAAGCTTTCTTT. The full variable domain, completed using reference TRBV9 and TRBJ1-1, is DSGVTQTPKHLITATGQRVTLRCSPRSGDLSVYWYQQSLDQGLQFLIQYYNGEERAKGNILERFSAQQFPDLHSELNLSSLELGDSALYFCASSVGGGSPQAFFGQGTRLTVV.